This TCR beta chain was captured by sequencing in a study of Tregs in tolerant kidney transplant recipients (dated by TCRdb to between 2018 and 2021). About the investigation overall: TCRbeta sequencing was used in the study to identify donor-specific regulatory T cells before combined kidney and bone marrow transplantation, and the identified cells were then tracked after transplant. In a few healthy controls, several methods of expanding Tregs specific for an allogeneic donor were compared by TCRbeta repertoire sequencing.

General findings and caveats noted by the study authors: Biological reproducibility was not directly assessed, although technical replication error appeared to be minimal. Expanding Tregs with activated donor B cells appeared to identify the most biologically relevant and donor-specific TCRbeta repertoire. Because only a small number of patients were included, the study had limitations, and the results will need to be validated in larger populations as well as under other immunosuppression protocols.

For TCRbeta CDR3 sequencing, genomic DNA from the sorted cells was extracted using the QIAGEN DNeasy Blood and Tissue Kit. High-throughput TCRbeta CDR3 sequencing was carried out commercially through immunoSEQ, with PCR amplification with bias correction and internal controls included. Concerning the study's data processing: Unique productive TCRbeta sequences were defined by CDR3 nucleotide sequence where primers matched, otherwise by CDR3 amino acid sequence with Vbeta and Jbeta genes. To correct sorting error, sequences shared between sorted populations at a frequency ratio of 2:1 or less were removed; the rest were assigned to the higher population. Sequences were defined as donor-reactive when expanded at least 5-fold in CFSE-low cells versus unstimulated cells and present at a frequency of at least 0.01% in CFSE-low cells. Repertoire divergence was quantified by Jensen-Shannon divergence calculated from the top 100 TCRbeta sequences ranked by frequency. When a sample had multiple sequencing runs, each run was corrected for sorting error separately and the runs were then pooled. Sourced from immuneACCESS, this table was stored by TCRdb with only in-frame sequences that have V and J called. A share of the clones is absent; for the studies checked, an unresolved V gene accounts for under half, and the remainder has no known explanation. Clonal size and the V and J genes are those of that table, whereas D and trimming came from the DNA. The sample data list about 18,000 clones, and approximately 85% of these were observed just once. Together, the top ten hold more than 2% of the sample.

Thawed PBMCs were FACS-sorted into unstimulated Tregs (CD4+CD25+CD127-), CD4+ non-Tregs (CD4+CD25-), CD4 cells and CD8 cells. Thawed PBMCs were rested overnight at 37 degrees C with around 210 IU/ml IL-2 before Treg sorting. Healthy control blood was obtained either as purchased buffy coats or from healthy volunteers. Healthy control blood was processed by Ficoll density gradient to PBMCs and cryopreserved; patient PBMCs were collected before and after transplant. The CDR3 runs 14 residues from the cysteine to the phenylalanine. The retained sequence is limited to the CDR3, 42 bases, with the frame set at the first base. V is pared back by 1 base and J by 4 bases, with 5 bases lying between the germline termini. From a lookup of the germline V gene (reference sequence), CDR1 and CDR2 are SEHNR and FQNEAQ. A remark on this clone: The target of this receptor is not known. No qualities accompany the bases; no much larger clone lies one base away.

This sequence originates from a human donor in good health. The chain links TRBV7-9 with TRBJ2-6, with the D segment identity uncertain. Sequencing input: Tregs from blood. The CDR3 corresponds to CASSLVQGANVLTF. The sequenced DNA is TGTGCCAGCAGCTTAGTTCAGGGGGCCAACGTCCTGACTTTC.